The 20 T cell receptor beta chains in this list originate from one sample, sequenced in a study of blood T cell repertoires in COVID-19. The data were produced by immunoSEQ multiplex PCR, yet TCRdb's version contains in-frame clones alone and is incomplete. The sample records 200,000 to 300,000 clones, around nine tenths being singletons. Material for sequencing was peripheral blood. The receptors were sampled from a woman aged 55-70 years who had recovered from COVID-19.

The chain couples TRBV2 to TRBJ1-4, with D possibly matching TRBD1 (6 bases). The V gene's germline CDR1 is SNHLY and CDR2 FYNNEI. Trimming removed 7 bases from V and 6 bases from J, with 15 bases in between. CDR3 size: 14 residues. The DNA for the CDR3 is TGTGCCAGCACCCTATTTCGGACAGATGAAAAACTGTTTTTT. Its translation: CASTLFRTDEKLFF.

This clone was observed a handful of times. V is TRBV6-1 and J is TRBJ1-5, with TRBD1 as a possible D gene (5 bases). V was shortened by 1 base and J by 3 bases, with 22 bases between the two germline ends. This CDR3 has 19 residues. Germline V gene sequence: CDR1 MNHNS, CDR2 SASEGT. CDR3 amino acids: CASSEGGGFWDRHNQPQHF. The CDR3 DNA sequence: TGTGCCAGCAGTGAAGGGGGGGGATTTTGGGACCGCCACAATCAGCCCCAGCATTTT.

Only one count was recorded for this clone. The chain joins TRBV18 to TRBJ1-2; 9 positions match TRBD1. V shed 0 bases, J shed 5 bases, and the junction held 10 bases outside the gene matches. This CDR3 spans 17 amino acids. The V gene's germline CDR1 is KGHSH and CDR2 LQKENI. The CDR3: CASSPPDYQGQGYGYTF. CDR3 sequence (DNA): TGTGCCAGCTCACCACCGGACTACCAAGGACAGGGGTATGGCTACACCTTC.

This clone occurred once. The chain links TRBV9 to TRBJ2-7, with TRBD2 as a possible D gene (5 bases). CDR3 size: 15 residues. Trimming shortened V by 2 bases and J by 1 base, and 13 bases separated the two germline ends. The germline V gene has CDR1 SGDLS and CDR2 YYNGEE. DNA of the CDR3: TGTGCCAGCAGCGTGGACTTCGTCAGTTCCTACGAGCAGTACTTC. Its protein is CASSVDFVSSYEQYF.

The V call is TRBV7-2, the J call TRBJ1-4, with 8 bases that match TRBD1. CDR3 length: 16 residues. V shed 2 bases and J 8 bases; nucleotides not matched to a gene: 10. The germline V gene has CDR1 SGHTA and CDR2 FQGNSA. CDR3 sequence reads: CASSLFGTGSIEKLFF. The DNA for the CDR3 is TGTGCCAGCAGCTTATTCGGGACAGGATCAATCGAAAAACTGTTTTTT. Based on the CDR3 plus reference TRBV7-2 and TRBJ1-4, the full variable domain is GAGVSQSPSNKVTEKGKDVELRCDPISGHTALYWYRQSLGQGLEFLIYFQGNSAPDKSGLPSDRFSAERTGGSVSTLTIQRTQQEDSAVYLCASSLFGTGSIEKLFFGSGTQLSVL.

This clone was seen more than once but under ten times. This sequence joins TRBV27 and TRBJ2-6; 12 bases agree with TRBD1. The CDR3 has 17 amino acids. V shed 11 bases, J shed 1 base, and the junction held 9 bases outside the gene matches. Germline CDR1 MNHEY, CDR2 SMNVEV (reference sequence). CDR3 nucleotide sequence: TGTGCCCCCCCCGAGGGACAGGGGGCTTCTGGGGCCAACGTCCTGACTTTC. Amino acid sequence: CAPPEGQGASGANVLTF. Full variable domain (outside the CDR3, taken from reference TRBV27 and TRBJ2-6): EAQVTQNPRYLITVTGKKLTVTCSQNMNHEYMSWYRQDPGLGLRQIYYSMNVEVTDKGDVPEGYKVSRKEKRNFPLILESPSPNQTSLYFCAPPEGQGASGANVLTFGAGSRLTVL.

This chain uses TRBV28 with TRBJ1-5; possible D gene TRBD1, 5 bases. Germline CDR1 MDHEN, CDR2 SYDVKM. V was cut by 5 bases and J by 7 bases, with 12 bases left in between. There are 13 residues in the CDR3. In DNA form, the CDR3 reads TGTGCCAGCAGTCCCCAGGGTTGGCAGCCCCAGCATTTT. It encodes CASSPQGWQPQHF.

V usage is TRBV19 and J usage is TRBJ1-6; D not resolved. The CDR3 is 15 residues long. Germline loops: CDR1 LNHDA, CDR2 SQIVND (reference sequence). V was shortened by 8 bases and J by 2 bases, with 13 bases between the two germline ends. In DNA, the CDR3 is TGTGCCAGTTCCCTCTCCGTTGCCTATAATTCACCCCTCCACTTT. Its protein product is CASSLSVAYNSPLHF.

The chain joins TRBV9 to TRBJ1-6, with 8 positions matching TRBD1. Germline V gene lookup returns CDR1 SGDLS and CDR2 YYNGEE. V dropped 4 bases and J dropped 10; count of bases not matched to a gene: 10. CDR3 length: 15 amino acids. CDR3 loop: CASSLRGTGNSPLHF. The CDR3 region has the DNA TGTGCCAGCAGCTTAAGAGGGACAGGCAACTCACCCCTCCACTTT.

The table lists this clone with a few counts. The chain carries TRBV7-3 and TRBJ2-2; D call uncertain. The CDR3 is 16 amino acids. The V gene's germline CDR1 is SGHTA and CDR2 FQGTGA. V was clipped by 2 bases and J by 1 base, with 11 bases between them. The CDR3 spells CASSLQPYQNTGELFF. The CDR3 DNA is TGTGCCAGCAGCTTACAACCCTATCAGAACACCGGGGAGCTGTTTTTT.

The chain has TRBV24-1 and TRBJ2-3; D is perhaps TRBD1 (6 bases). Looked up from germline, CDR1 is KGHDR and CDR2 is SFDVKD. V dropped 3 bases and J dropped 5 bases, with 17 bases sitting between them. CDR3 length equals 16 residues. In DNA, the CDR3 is TGTGCCACCAGTGATCCAGGGGCTTCGAGTGGAGATACGCAGTATTTT. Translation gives CATSDPGASSGDTQYF.

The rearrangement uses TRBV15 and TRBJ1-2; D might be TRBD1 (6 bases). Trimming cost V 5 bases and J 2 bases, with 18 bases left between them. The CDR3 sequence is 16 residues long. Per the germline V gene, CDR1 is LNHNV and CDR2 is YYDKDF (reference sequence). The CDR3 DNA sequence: TGTGCCACCAGCCGTCCCAAGGGCACAGGGAACTATGGCTACACCTTC. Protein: CATSRPKGTGNYGYTF.

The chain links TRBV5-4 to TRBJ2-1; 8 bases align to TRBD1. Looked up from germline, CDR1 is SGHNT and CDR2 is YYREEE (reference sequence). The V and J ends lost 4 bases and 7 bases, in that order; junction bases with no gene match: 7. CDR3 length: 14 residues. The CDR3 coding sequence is TGTGCCAGCAGCCTCCGACAGGGGCGGAATGAGCAGTTCTTC. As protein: CASSLRQGRNEQFF.

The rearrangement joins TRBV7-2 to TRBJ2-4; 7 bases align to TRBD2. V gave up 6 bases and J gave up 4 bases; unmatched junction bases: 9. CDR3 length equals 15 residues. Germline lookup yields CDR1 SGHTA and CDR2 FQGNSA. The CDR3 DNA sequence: TGTGCCAGCAGGCTCGGCGGGGGTGGGAAAAACATTCAGTACTTC. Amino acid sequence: CASRLGGGGKNIQYF.

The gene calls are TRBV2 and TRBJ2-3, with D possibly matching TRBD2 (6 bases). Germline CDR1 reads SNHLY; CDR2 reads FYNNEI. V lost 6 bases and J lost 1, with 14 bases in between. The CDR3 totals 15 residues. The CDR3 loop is CASRPYGGGTDTQYF. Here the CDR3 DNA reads TGTGCCAGCAGGCCCTACGGGGGTGGCACAGATACGCAGTATTTT.

The CDR3 sequence: CASSIGPQGGNQPQHF. The CDR3 bases are TGTGCCAGTAGTATAGGCCCCCAGGGTGGCAATCAGCCCCAGCATTTT. V usage is TRBV19 and J usage is TRBJ1-5; possibly TRBD1 for D (5 bases). This CDR3 is built from 16 residues. V was trimmed by 1 base and J by 2 bases, leaving 12 bases between them. Germline CDR1 LNHDA, CDR2 SQIVND (reference sequence).

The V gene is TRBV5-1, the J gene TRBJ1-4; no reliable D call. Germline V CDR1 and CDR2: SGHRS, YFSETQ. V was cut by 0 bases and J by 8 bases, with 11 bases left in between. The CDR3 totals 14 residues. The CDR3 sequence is CASSLDYRGEKLFF. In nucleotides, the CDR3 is TGCGCCAGCAGCTTGGACTATCGCGGAGAAAAACTGTTTTTT.

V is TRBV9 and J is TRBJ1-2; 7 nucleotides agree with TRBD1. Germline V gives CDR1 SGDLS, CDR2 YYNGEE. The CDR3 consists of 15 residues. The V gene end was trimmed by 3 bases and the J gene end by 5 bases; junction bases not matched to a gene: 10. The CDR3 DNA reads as TGTGCCAGCAGCGACAATCCGGGACAGACATATGGCTACACCTTC. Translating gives CASSDNPGQTYGYTF.

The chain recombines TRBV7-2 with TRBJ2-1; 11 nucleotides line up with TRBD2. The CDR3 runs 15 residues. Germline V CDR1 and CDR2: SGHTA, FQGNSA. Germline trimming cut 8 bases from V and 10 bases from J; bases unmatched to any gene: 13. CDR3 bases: TGTGCCAGCGGATCAGTTTTAGCGGGGGGGAGGGAGCAGTTCTTC. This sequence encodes CASGSVLAGGREQFF.

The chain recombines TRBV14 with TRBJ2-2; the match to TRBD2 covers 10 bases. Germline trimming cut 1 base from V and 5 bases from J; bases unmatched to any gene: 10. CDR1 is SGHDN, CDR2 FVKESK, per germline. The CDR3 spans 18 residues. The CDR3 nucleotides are TGTGCCAGCAGCCAAGCCCCAGCGGGGGGGCCGAGTACCGGGGAGCTGTTTTTT. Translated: CASSQAPAGGPSTGELFF.